The 25 T cell receptor beta chains listed next were all sequenced from one sample in a study of T-cell reconstitution after alpha-beta-depleted transplantation in children. Unique molecular identifiers were used to barcode this TCRbeta library. TCRdb fed the PCR reads into MiXCR, producing one record per CDR3 protein. The sample includes about 470,000 distinct CDR3 sequences, over 40% of them seen just once. The sample here was PBMCs, taken before TCRalphabeta/CD19-depleted stem cell transplant. Receptor source: a girl aged 2 to 9 with aplastic anemia, due to receive a stem cell transplant.

This clonotype was observed a handful of times. The genes are TRBV20-1 and TRBJ2-3; D call uncertain. CDR3 length: 12 residues. Germline CDR1 is DFQATT and CDR2 is SNEGSKA (reference sequence). Trimming removed 7 bases from V and 0 bases from J, with 8 bases in between. The CDR3 bases are TGCAGTGGCCAGGTTAGCACAGATACGCAGTATTTT. This encodes CSGQVSTDTQYF.

This clonotype was counted between two and nine times. This chain uses TRBV5-1 with TRBJ1-1, with 8 bases matching TRBD1. CDR1 SGHRS and CDR2 YFSETQ come from the germline V gene. The CDR3 is 12 amino acids. The V segment lost 4 bases and the J segment 10 bases; nucleotides outside the gene matches: 6. CDR3 protein: CASSEGQGAAFF. CDR3 bases: TGCGCCAGCAGCGAAGGACAGGGCGCAGCTTTCTTT. Supplemented by reference TRBV5-1 and TRBJ1-1, the full variable domain reads KAGVTQTPRYLIKTRGQQVTLSCSPISGHRSVSWYQQTPGQGLQFLFEYFSETQRNKGNFPGRFSGRQFSNSRSEMNVSTLELGDSALYLCASSEGQGAAFFGQGTRLTVV.

The chain carries TRBV20-1 and TRBJ2-3, with D possibly being TRBD2 (5 bases). V was clipped by 3 bases and J by 5 bases, with 15 bases between them. CDR1 DFQATT and CDR2 SNEGSKA come from the germline V gene (reference sequence). The CDR3 runs to 14 residues. The CDR3 DNA reads as TGCAGTGCTAGTCGTAGCGCTCACAGAGATACGCAGTATTTT. Amino acids: CSASRSAHRDTQYF.

This clonotype was seen a few times. The CDR3 loop reads CASSQDRGRGYEQYF. CDR3 DNA sequence: TGCGCCAGCAGCCAAGACAGGGGGCGCGGCTACGAGCAGTACTTC. J is TRBJ2-7 and V is TRBV4-1; 8 nucleotides match TRBD1. The CDR3 runs to 15 residues. CDR1 and CDR2 from the germline V gene are MGHRA and YSYEKL. V lost 0 bases, J lost 3 bases, and 4 bases stayed unmatched.

This clonotype turned up a few times. This rearrangement joins TRBV7-9 to TRBJ2-1; possibly TRBD2 for D (6 bases). Germline CDR1 is SEHNR and CDR2 is FQNEAQ (reference sequence). Deletions cut 2 bases from V and 8 bases from J, with 16 bases between. The CDR3 has 15 residues. CDR3 in DNA: TGTGCCAGCAGCTTACGCGGCTCCCCGGGGGATGAGCAGTTCTTC. Translating gives CASSLRGSPGDEQFF.

This sequence joins TRBV7-9 and TRBJ2-3; 8 nucleotides agree with TRBD2. The CDR3 is made up of 15 amino acids. Germline lookup yields CDR1 SEHNR and CDR2 FQNEAQ (reference sequence). V gave up 4 bases and J gave up 4 bases; unmatched junction bases: 7. The CDR3 loop is CASSYESGSPDTQYF. The CDR3 bases are TGTGCCAGCAGCTACGAGAGCGGGAGCCCAGATACGCAGTATTTT.

This clonotype was observed many times. This chain joins TRBV10-3 and TRBJ2-3, with D perhaps TRBD2 (5 bases). V lost 1 base to trimming and J lost 6 bases, with 5 bases between them. The CDR3 spans 12 residues. The germline V gene encodes CDR1 ENHRY and CDR2 SYGVKD. The CDR3 DNA follows: TGTGCCATCAGTGAGTGGACTGATACGCAGTATTTT. This encodes CAISEWTDTQYF.

This clonotype was observed at least ten times. This chain uses TRBV12-3 or TRBV12-4 with TRBJ2-5, with 8 bases matching TRBD1. The junction had 7 bases not matched to a gene; V was cut back by 3 bases and J by 1 base. The length of the CDR3 is 16 residues. CDR3: CASSLYTGQAQETQYF. The DNA for the CDR3 is TGTGCCAGCAGTTTGTACACGGGACAGGCCCAAGAGACCCAGTACTTC.

CDR3 sequence: CASSSSRLPSYEQYF. The CDR3 DNA follows: TGTGCCAGCAGCTCCTCTCGGCTACCTTCCTACGAGCAGTACTTC. The chain combines TRBV7-8 with TRBJ2-7; D unclear. Germline-derived CDR1 and CDR2 are SGHVS and FQNEAQ. V lost 4 bases and J 1 base, leaving 14 bases between the germline ends. There are 15 residues in the CDR3.

This clonotype has more than one count but fewer than ten. This sequence joins TRBV4-1 and TRBJ2-5; the match to TRBD2 covers 15 bases. CDR1 is MGHRA and CDR2 is YSYEKL in the germline V gene. This CDR3 comprises 23 residues. V lost 0 bases and J lost 1; bases outside the gene matches: 18. In DNA, the CDR3 is TGCGCCAGCAGCCAAGAGGTTGGGTACACGGGACTAGCGGGAGGAGGGGCCCAAGAGACCCAGTACTTC. Amino acids: CASSQEVGYTGLAGGGAQETQYF.

V gene TRBV5-5 combines with J gene TRBJ1-2, with D perhaps matching TRBD1 (5 bases). V lost 0 bases to trimming and J lost 7 bases, with 13 bases between them. Per the germline V gene, CDR1 is SGHKS and CDR2 is YYEKEE (reference sequence). This CDR3 spans 14 amino acids. Written as DNA, the CDR3 is TGTGCCAGCAGCTTGGCCGTCGACAGTCGTGGCTACACCTTC. Its protein product is CASSLAVDSRGYTF.

The table lists this clonotype with a few counts. The CDR3 region has the DNA TGCAGTGCTAGAACCCAGGGAACCACAGATACGCAGTATTTT. Protein sequence: CSARTQGTTDTQYF. The V and J genes are TRBV20-1 and TRBJ2-3, with D possibly matching TRBD1 (5 bases). The V gene lost 2 bases and the J gene lost 2 bases, with 11 bases spanning the gap. The CDR3 totals 14 residues. Germline values: CDR1 DFQATT, CDR2 SNEGSKA (reference sequence).

This clonotype has at least ten counts. The chain recombines TRBV10-1 with TRBJ2-7, with 11 bases fitting TRBD1. The CDR3 has 16 residues. Trimming cost V 10 bases and J 6 bases; bases outside gene matches: 17. The germline V gene encodes CDR1 WNHNN and CDR2 SYGVQD (reference sequence). CDR3 in amino acids: CANSGTGGAGGSEQYF. The CDR3 nucleotides read TGCGCCAACTCCGGGACAGGGGGAGCGGGAGGATCCGAGCAGTACTTC.

There are a few counts of this clonotype. This rearrangement joins TRBV5-5 to TRBJ1-2; a weak D match, TRBD1 (5 bases). From germline, CDR1 is SGHKS and CDR2 YYEKEE (reference sequence). V gave up 2 bases and J gave up 2 bases, with 13 bases separating them. The CDR3 covers 15 residues. Written as DNA, the CDR3 is TGTGCCAGCAGCTTAGACAGCCCACGGAACTATGGCTACACCTTC. This codes for CASSLDSPRNYGYTF.

This clonotype was detected only a few times. The genes are TRBV27 and TRBJ2-1; TRBD2 might be the D (5 bases). The CDR3 contains 15 residues. Trimming took 1 base from V and 7 from J, leaving 14 bases between them. Germline CDR1 is MNHEY and CDR2 is SMNVEV (reference sequence). This chain's CDR3 is CASSLFGPSNNEQFF. In nucleotides, the CDR3 is TGTGCCAGCAGTTTATTTGGGCCTAGCAATAATGAGCAGTTCTTC.

The chain uses TRBV30 and TRBJ2-1; no firm D call. The CDR3 spans 14 residues. Trimming left V 4 bases short and J 6 bases short, with 16 bases between. Germline V lookup: CDR1 GTSNPN, CDR2 SVGIG (reference sequence). The CDR3 protein is CAWNFAPQGNEQFF. In nucleotides, the CDR3 is TGTGCCTGGAATTTTGCCCCCCAAGGCAATGAGCAGTTCTTC. Complete variable domain (other parts from reference TRBV30 and TRBJ2-1): SQTIHQWPATLVQPVGSPLSLECTVEGTSNPNLYWYRQAAGRGLQLLFYSVGIGQISSEVPQNLSASRPQDRQFILSSKKLLLSDSGFYLCAWNFAPQGNEQFFGPGTRLTVL.

The CDR3 loop reads CASSMPGDSNQPQHF. CDR3 DNA: TGTGCCAGCAGCATGCCAGGCGATAGCAATCAGCCCCAGCATTTT. The rearrangement links TRBV6-1 to TRBJ1-5; no firm D call. Germline CDR1 is MNHNS and CDR2 is SASEGT. The CDR3 is made up of 15 amino acids. V lost 6 bases and J lost 0, with 12 bases in between.

This clonotype came up many times. The chain recombines TRBV27 with TRBJ1-1; possible D gene TRBD1, 6 bases. The V gene's germline CDR1 is MNHEY and CDR2 SMNVEV (reference sequence). The CDR3 sequence is 13 residues long. The V end was cut by 3 bases, the J end by 4 bases, with 9 bases between. CDR3 in amino acids: CASSFLQGTEAFF. CDR3 coding DNA: TGTGCCAGCAGTTTCTTACAGGGCACTGAAGCTTTCTTT.

This clonotype was counted at least ten times. V usage is TRBV20-1 and J usage is TRBJ2-7; D gene ambiguous. Per germline, CDR1 DFQATT and CDR2 SNEGSKA (reference sequence). The CDR3 is made up of 12 amino acids. V was pared by 0 bases and J by 1 base, with 4 bases between. The CDR3 DNA reads TGCAGTGCTAGAGATCAGTCCTACGAGCAGTACTTC. This sequence encodes CSARDQSYEQYF.

The CDR3 region has the DNA TGCGCCAGCAGCCCGCTAGGCCGATTACAAGAGACCCAGTACTTC. Amino acid sequence: CASSPLGRLQETQYF. The V call is TRBV5-1, the J call TRBJ2-5; D remains unclear. V dropped 4 bases and J dropped 2 bases, with 15 bases sitting between them. The CDR3 is 15 residues long. Germline V gene lookup returns CDR1 SGHRS and CDR2 YFSETQ.

This clonotype was detected a few times. V usage is TRBV7-2 and J usage is TRBJ2-7; 7 nucleotides agree with TRBD2. V lost 5 bases to trimming and J lost 3 bases; unmatched junction nucleotides: 7. CDR1 SGHTA and CDR2 FQGNSA come from the germline V gene. The length of the CDR3 is 14 residues. The CDR3 protein is CASSTLGGDYEQYF. The DNA of the CDR3 is TGTGCCAGCAGCACACTGGGAGGGGACTACGAGCAGTACTTC.

This clonotype was seen more than once but under ten times. This chain uses TRBV7-9 with TRBJ2-5, with TRBD2 identical over 8 bases. The trim removed 5 bases at V and 1 base at J, leaving 12 bases unmatched. This CDR3 has 17 residues. From germline, CDR1 is SEHNR and CDR2 FQNEAQ (reference sequence). The CDR3 nucleotides read TGTGCCAGCAGCGGGGAGGCTAGCGGGCCTACCCAAGAGACCCAGTACTTC. This sequence encodes CASSGEASGPTQETQYF.

There are a few counts of this clonotype. This chain joins TRBV3-1 and TRBJ2-3; 14 bases are a match to TRBD2. Germline loops: CDR1 LGHDT, CDR2 YNNKEL (reference sequence). With V trimmed by 4 bases and J by 3 bases, 6 bases remained unmatched. CDR3 size: 17 residues. CDR3 loop: CASSRGTSGSPTDTQYF. The CDR3 bases are TGTGCCAGCAGCCGCGGGACTAGCGGGAGCCCAACAGATACGCAGTATTTT.

This clonotype was seen many times. This chain uses TRBV11-2 with TRBJ2-2, with D tentatively TRBD1 (5 bases). The CDR3 sequence is 13 residues long. V lost 4 bases and J lost 5, with 8 bases in between. CDR1 and CDR2 from the germline V gene are SGHAT and FQNNGV. CDR3 nucleotide sequence: TGTGCCAGCAGCTCGCAGGGTACCGGGGAGCTGTTTTTT. Protein: CASSSQGTGELFF.

Only one count was recorded for this clonotype. The rearrangement links TRBV6-5 to TRBJ2-7; 7 bases align to TRBD1. Looked up from germline, CDR1 is MNHEY and CDR2 is SVGAGI. This CDR3 spans 15 amino acids. V dropped 2 bases and J dropped 5; count of bases not matched to a gene: 9. The CDR3 here is CASSYGSGGPDEQYF. The CDR3 nucleotides read TGTGCCAGCAGTTACGGGTCAGGGGGTCCTGACGAGCAGTACTTC.